This T cell receptor (beta chain) emerged from a study of CD4 and CD8 cells across lung adenocarcinoma regions. The CDR3 contains 14 residues. Germline assignment: CDR1 GTSNPN and CDR2 SVGIG (reference sequence). TCRdb analysed the PCR reads with MiXCR anew, one entry per CDR3 protein. The sample yields roughly 17,000 distinct CDR3 sequences, just under 55% seen once. The patients had localized lung adenocarcinoma, a non-small cell subtype. Concerning this clonotype: A junction end diverges from the germline sequence, so it may reflect a read error.

This chain links TRBV30 with TRBJ2-3; D may be TRBD1 or TRBD2 (5 bases each). Sequenced material: CD8+ T cells from the center of a lung tumor. The sequence came from a female donor with lung adenocarcinoma. The CD4 and CD8 labels of this study may be unreliable. The CDR3 DNA sequence: TGTGCCTGGAGAGGGGACCTACGCGAGGATACGCAGTATTTC. Protein: CAWRGDLREDTQYF.